This note documents a single T cell receptor beta chain sequence. Repertoires were generated with immunoSEQ multiplex PCR, while TCRdb's copy carries only in-frame clones and drops some. The sample has 390,000 or so clones; about 90% are singletons. The data were obtained in a study of blood T cell repertoires in COVID-19. The wider study: COVID-19 samples collected from the United States, Italy and Spain covered acute and convalescent phases.

CDR1 and CDR2 from the germline V gene are SGHRS and YFSETQ. The CDR3 is made up of 16 amino acids. V lost 0 bases and J 0 bases, leaving 10 bases between the germline ends. Specimen: peripheral blood. This sequence was found in a woman aged 25 to 39 with COVID-19, enrolled during active disease. This chain links TRBV5-1 with TRBJ2-1; D might be TRBD1 (5 bases). CDR3 in amino acids: CASSLDGAPSYNEQFF. CDR3 DNA: TGCGCCAGCAGCTTGGATGGGGCCCCCTCCTACAATGAGCAGTTCTTC.